This T cell receptor (beta chain) was retrieved from a study of shared clonotypes between healthy human individuals. Overall study context: The study drew on a couple of women and a few men aged 18 to 49 as donors.

Selected positively for CCR7 and CD45RO-negative, naive CD8 cells excluded terminally differentiated effector memory CD45RA+ cells. All donors qualified as healthy HIV-negative adults and had experienced no recent acute infections or vaccinations. Looked up from germline, CDR1 is SGHDN and CDR2 is FVKESK. The CDR3 extends over 17 amino acids. Trimming at V came to 0 bases and at J to 1 base, leaving 6 bases not matched to a gene. Study results and limitations: A small donor pool kept down the genetic and exposure-history diversity that was represented.

The authors split each subset's genomic DNA evenly across several immunoSEQ plates. Produced via immunoSEQ multiplex PCR; TCRdb's table is partial and in-frame only. The data hold hundreds of thousands of clones, with around 96% observed a single time. This clone was counted only a few times. Its matching antigen is unknown. The receptor's source is a woman under 40 in good health. The gene calls are TRBV14 and TRBJ2-7, with 10 bases fitting TRBD2. Sequencing was performed on naive CD8+ T cells sorted from blood. The CDR3 here is CASSQDGPSGSSYEQYF. The CDR3 DNA sequence: TGTGCCAGCAGCCAAGATGGGCCTAGCGGGAGTTCCTACGAGCAGTACTTC.